The following is a T cell receptor beta chain sequence with its context. From the RACE reads, TCRdb called clonotypes with MiXCR, one entry per CDR3 protein. This table has under 200,000 distinct CDR3 sequences, approximately 15% appearing once. This record belongs to a study of human T cells and chemical hapten exposure. The V gene lost 4 bases and the J gene lost 0 bases, with 29 bases spanning the gap. Germline CDR1 and CDR2: LGHNA and YSLEER. The CDR3 is made up of 21 amino acids. Time point given: patch test 1, 2 weeks after DPC sensitization. The treatment is: therapeutic diphenylcyclopropenone sensitization with weekly scalp DPC.

The specimen was whole blood, collected in connection with sensitization to the hapten diphenylcyclopropenone (DPC). This chain joins TRBV4-3 and TRBJ2-3; tentatively, D is TRBD2 (6 bases). The source of this sequence is a woman between 25 and 40 years old with alopecia areata. Some clones in this sample may be carry-over from other donors' samples. The DNA of the CDR3 is TGCGCCAGCAGCCTCCATCACCGGCCGGGATATGGCGGGGAAAGCACAGATACGCAGTATTTT. It codes for CASSLHHRPGYGGESTDTQYF.